The 3 T cell receptor beta chains in this list originate from one sample, sequenced in a study of monozygotic twins with inflammatory bowel disease. TCRdb reworked the 5' RACE reads into one entry per CDR3 protein, no DNA. The sample totals 200,000 to 250,000 distinct CDR3 sequences; its top ten clones hold about 8%. Material: blood. These receptors all stem from a human donor with ulcerative colitis or Crohn's disease, or a healthy co-twin of an affected twin (not recorded which).

The V gene is TRBV5-4, the J gene TRBJ1-2. Germline CDR1 reads SGHNT; CDR2 reads YYREEE (reference sequence). CDR3 size: 14 residues. The CDR3 sequence: CASSYGTTNYGYTF.

The chain recombines TRBV5-1 with TRBJ2-1; without DNA, the TCRdb call of TRBD1 cannot be checked. Germline CDR1 and CDR2: SGHRS and YFSETQ. The length of the CDR3 is 15 residues. The CDR3 sequence: CATKATGGPGNEQFF.

The V gene is TRBV12-3 or TRBV12-4, the J gene TRBJ1-6. The CDR3 contains 13 residues. The CDR3 reads CASSFNRNSPLHF.